These T cell receptor beta chains were read from a single sample in a study of blood T cells in healthy people across ages. Each CDR3 protein gets one entry after TCRdb re-called the 5' RACE reads with MiXCR. The sample has fewer than 2,000,000 distinct CDR3 sequences; about two fifths are singletons. Sequencing was done on a sample of blood. These TCRs come from a human donor in good health. CDR3s include the opening cysteine and the closing phenylalanine or tryptophan. The order of the fields is D gene, clone size, V gene, J gene, CDR3 DNA, CDR3 protein. The D gene is left open where the match is weak. Clone size appears in some rows only: once, few, many, or a class for an expanded clone.

D: NA
size: NA
V: TRBV9
J: TRBJ1-1
DNA: TGTGCCAGCAGCGCGGCCGGTCGCACTGAAGCTTTCTTT
CDR3: CASSAAGRTEAFF

D: NA
size: few
V: TRBV20-1
J: TRBJ2-5
DNA: TGCAGTGCCAGAGGTGGCAGTTGGGAGACCCAGTACTTC
CDR3: CSARGGSWETQYF

D: NA
size: few
V: TRBV28
J: TRBJ1-4
DNA: TGTGCCAGCAGTCCTATCGATGAAAAACCGTTTTTT
CDR3: CASSPIDEKPFF

D: TRBD1
size: NA
V: TRBV7-7
J: TRBJ2-2
DNA: TGTGCTAGCAGCTTAGCGAAGACAGGGCAGCTGTTTTTT
CDR3: CASSLAKTGQLFF

D: TRBD2
size: NA
V: TRBV11-2
J: TRBJ2-7
DNA: TGTGCCAGCACTCAGGGGAGCGGGGGGTCCTACGAGCAGTACTTC
CDR3: CASTQGSGGSYEQYF

D: NA
size: NA
V: TRBV9
J: TRBJ2-5
DNA: TGTGCCAGCAGCGCCTTAGGGATCCAAGAGACCCAGTACTTC
CDR3: CASSALGIQETQYF

D: NA
size: once
V: TRBV5-5
J: TRBJ2-3
DNA: TGTGCCAGCAACACGGCTTGGGTAATAGATACGCAGTATTTT
CDR3: CASNTAWVIDTQYF

D: NA
size: NA
V: TRBV4-2
J: TRBJ2-5
DNA: TGTGCCAGCAGCCAAGATTCTCTAACTAGCCTGGAGACCCAGTACTTC
CDR3: CASSQDSLTSLETQYF

D: NA
size: NA
V: TRBV7-2
J: TRBJ1-6
DNA: TGTGCCAGCAGCCAGTCCAGCTCCTATAATTCACCCCTCCACTTT
CDR3: CASSQSSSYNSPLHF

D: TRBD2
size: few
V: TRBV29-1
J: TRBJ2-3
DNA: TGCAGCGTTGGCCTAGCGGGGGAACTCGATACGCAGTATTTT
CDR3: CSVGLAGELDTQYF

D: NA
size: NA
V: TRBV9
J: TRBJ2-1
DNA: TGTGCCAGCAGCCCGTTTCACGGTCTCAATGAGCAGTTCTTC
CDR3: CASSPFHGLNEQFF

D: NA
size: NA
V: TRBV2
J: TRBJ2-7
DNA: TGTGCCAGCAAGCTAAACTACGAGCAGTACTTC
CDR3: CASKLNYEQYF

D: NA
size: few
V: TRBV20-1
J: TRBJ2-1
DNA: TGCAGTGCTAGAGATCCGGTCACAAGCTCCTACAATGAGCAGTTCTTC
CDR3: CSARDPVTSSYNEQFF

D: TRBD2
size: NA
V: TRBV10-3
J: TRBJ2-5
DNA: TGTGCCATCAGTGACAAGCGGGGGGGTGGGGAAGAGACCCAGTACTTC
CDR3: CAISDKRGGGEETQYF

D: TRBD2
size: few
V: TRBV10-3
J: TRBJ2-3
DNA: TGTGCCATCAGTAGACTAGCGAGGAACACAGATACGCAGTATTTT
CDR3: CAISRLARNTDTQYF

D: TRBD1
size: NA
V: TRBV7-2
J: TRBJ1-2
DNA: TGTGCCAGCAGCTTGGACAGGGGGGCTGGCTACACCTTC
CDR3: CASSLDRGAGYTF

D: TRBD2
size: many
V: TRBV5-1
J: TRBJ2-7
DNA: TGCGCCAGCAGCTTGGGAGCGGGAGAGTACGAGCAGTACTTC
CDR3: CASSLGAGEYEQYF

D: TRBD1
size: NA
V: TRBV2
J: TRBJ2-7
DNA: TGTGCCAGCAGTGAGCAGGGGGCATTCTACGAGCAGTACTTC
CDR3: CASSEQGAFYEQYF

D: NA
size: many
V: TRBV29-1
J: TRBJ2-7
DNA: TGCAGCGTTGAAGATCAGTCCAGGGAAGGCTCCTACGAGCAGTACTTC
CDR3: CSVEDQSREGSYEQYF

D: NA
size: few
V: TRBV5-5
J: TRBJ2-3
DNA: TGTGCCAGCAGCACTGCCGAGGCAATGGACACGCAGTATTTT
CDR3: CASSTAEAMDTQYF

D: TRBD2
size: NA
V: TRBV5-1
J: TRBJ2-3
DNA: TGCGCCAGCAGCTTGGAGGCTAGCGGGACAGATACGCAGTATTTT
CDR3: CASSLEASGTDTQYF

D: NA
size: few
V: TRBV6-1
J: TRBJ1-4
DNA: TGTGCCAGCAGTGAATCCACTGGAATTGCAACTAATGAAAAACTGTTTTTT
CDR3: CASSESTGIATNEKLFF

D: TRBD2
size: NA
V: TRBV20-1
J: TRBJ2-3
DNA: TGCAGTGCTAGAGTCGGAGCGGGGGGGGTCACAGATACGCAGTATTTT
CDR3: CSARVGAGGVTDTQYF

D: TRBD1
size: few
V: TRBV30
J: TRBJ1-2
DNA: TGTGCCTGGACCAACAGGGGAAGTGGTGGCTACACCTTC
CDR3: CAWTNRGSGGYTF

D: NA
size: NA
V: TRBV29-1
J: TRBJ2-3
DNA: TGCAGCGTTGTAGTAAGCGATACAGATACGCAGTATTTT
CDR3: CSVVVSDTDTQYF

D: NA
size: NA
V: TRBV29-1
J: TRBJ1-1
DNA: TGCAGCGTTGAGAGGTCGAGGGCAATAGGCACTGAAGCTTTCTTT
CDR3: CSVERSRAIGTEAFF

D: TRBD1
size: few
V: TRBV12-3/TRBV12-4
J: TRBJ1-5
DNA: TGTGCCAGCAGTTTCGGGACAGGGGGTCCCCTGGGCAATCAGCCCCAGCATTTT
CDR3: CASSFGTGGPLGNQPQHF

D: NA
size: NA
V: TRBV5-1
J: TRBJ2-3
DNA: TGCGCCAGCAGCTTTACTCGGGGCTCAAGCACAGATACGCAGTATTTT
CDR3: CASSFTRGSSTDTQYF

D: NA
size: few
V: TRBV7-2
J: TRBJ2-7
DNA: TGTGCCAGCAGCCGTTCCGGGATAAGCTCCTACGAGCAGTACTTC
CDR3: CASSRSGISSYEQYF

D: NA
size: NA
V: TRBV6-1
J: TRBJ1-1
DNA: TGTGCCAGCAGTGAAGGACACCCCTTGTTCCCTGAAGCTTTCTTT
CDR3: CASSEGHPLFPEAFF

D: TRBD1
size: NA
V: TRBV15
J: TRBJ2-5
DNA: TGTGCCACCAGCAGAGGAAGAGGGACAGTGGATGAGACCCAGTACTTC
CDR3: CATSRGRGTVDETQYF

D: TRBD2
size: NA
V: TRBV20-1
J: TRBJ2-5
DNA: TGCAGTGCTGAGGGACTAGCGATATCGGAGACCCAGTACTTC
CDR3: CSAEGLAISETQYF

D: NA
size: NA
V: TRBV7-2
J: TRBJ2-3
DNA: TGTGCCAGCAGCTTAACGGCCTGGGGATATGGCACAGATACGCAGTATTTT
CDR3: CASSLTAWGYGTDTQYF

D: NA
size: NA
V: TRBV12-3/TRBV12-4
J: TRBJ2-7
DNA: TGTGCCAGCAGTTTTACCAGCCACGAGCAGTACTTC
CDR3: CASSFTSHEQYF

D: NA
size: NA
V: TRBV27
J: TRBJ2-7
DNA: TGTGCCAGCAGTGACCCTAACTCCTACGAGCAGTACTTC
CDR3: CASSDPNSYEQYF

D: NA
size: NA
V: TRBV4-1
J: TRBJ2-7
DNA: TGCGCCAGCAGCCAAGCGGGGGGGACAGGGTTCGACGAGCAGTACTTC
CDR3: CASSQAGGTGFDEQYF

D: TRBD2
size: once
V: TRBV4-2
J: TRBJ2-7
DNA: TGTGCCAGCAGCTATACGACTAGCGGGGGGGGGTACGAGCAGTACTTC
CDR3: CASSYTTSGGGYEQYF

D: NA
size: NA
V: TRBV2
J: TRBJ2-1
DNA: TGTGCCAGCAGCCCCGACAGGTACTCCTACAATGAGCAGTTCTTC
CDR3: CASSPDRYSYNEQFF

D: NA
size: NA
V: TRBV10-3
J: TRBJ1-3
DNA: TGCGCCATCAGTGAGTCTAGGCAGGATTTCTTCTCTGGAAACACCATATATTTT
CDR3: CAISESRQDFFSGNTIYF

D: NA
size: once
V: TRBV5-1
J: TRBJ2-3
DNA: TGCGCCAGCAGCTTGTTTAGACAGGGAGGGACAGATACGCAGTATTTT
CDR3: CASSLFRQGGTDTQYF

D: NA
size: few
V: TRBV10-3
J: TRBJ2-5
DNA: TGTGCCATCAGTGAGTCCTGGGGGCAAGAGACCCAGTACTTC
CDR3: CAISESWGQETQYF

D: NA
size: NA
V: TRBV27
J: TRBJ2-1
DNA: TGTGCCAGCAGTTTGAATGGGGGGGCCCACTACAATGAGCAGTTCTTC
CDR3: CASSLNGGAHYNEQFF

D: TRBD1
size: few
V: TRBV6-2/TRBV6-3
J: TRBJ1-6
DNA: TGTGCCAGCAGACATGGACAGGGTTTTTCACCCCTCCACTTT
CDR3: CASRHGQGFSPLHF

D: NA
size: few
V: TRBV11-2
J: TRBJ2-5
DNA: TGTGCCAGCAGCTTAGATTACTGGGGGGCGGAGGAGACCCAGTACTTC
CDR3: CASSLDYWGAEETQYF

D: NA
size: NA
V: TRBV12-3/TRBV12-4
J: TRBJ1-2
DNA: TGTGCCAGCAGTTTACTACGGGAAAAGTCCCTCTATGGCTACACCTTC
CDR3: CASSLLREKSLYGYTF

D: NA
size: NA
V: TRBV7-9
J: TRBJ1-2
DNA: TGTGCCTGCAGCCCCATGGGACGGAACTATGGCTACACCTTC
CDR3: CACSPMGRNYGYTF

D: NA
size: NA
V: TRBV6-2/TRBV6-3
J: TRBJ2-1
DNA: TGTGCCAGCAGTTACGTGCGGGGGCACTCCTACAATGAGCAGTTCTTC
CDR3: CASSYVRGHSYNEQFF

D: NA
size: NA
V: TRBV20-1
J: TRBJ1-2
DNA: TGCAGTGCTAGAGATTGGGCGGTGACTATGGGCTACACCTTC
CDR3: CSARDWAVTMGYTF

D: NA
size: NA
V: TRBV10-3
J: TRBJ1-5
DNA: TGTGCCGTCGCGGGGGGCAGGGGACAGCCCCAGCATTTT
CDR3: CAVAGGRGQPQHF

D: NA
size: NA
V: TRBV29-1
J: TRBJ2-3
DNA: TGCAGCGTTCAACCCTCCGGGACCACAGATACGCAGTATTTT
CDR3: CSVQPSGTTDTQYF

D: NA
size: NA
V: TRBV7-2
J: TRBJ2-7
DNA: TGTGCCAGCAGCGGAGGACATGCCCAGGGCGAGCAGTACTTC
CDR3: CASSGGHAQGEQYF

D: NA
size: few
V: TRBV6-2/TRBV6-3
J: TRBJ2-1
DNA: TGTGCCAGCAGTGACCGTGTCTCCTACAATGAGCAGTTCTTC
CDR3: CASSDRVSYNEQFF

D: TRBD1
size: once
V: TRBV10-3
J: TRBJ2-7
DNA: TGTGCCATCAGTGAGTGGGACAGAAGAAGCTACGAGCAGTACTTC
CDR3: CAISEWDRRSYEQYF

D: NA
size: few
V: TRBV20-1
J: TRBJ1-1
DNA: TGCAGTGCTAGTTTGAGACATCTGAACACTGAAGCTTTCTTT
CDR3: CSASLRHLNTEAFF

D: TRBD1
size: few
V: TRBV20-1
J: TRBJ1-2
DNA: TGCAGTGTTATAGGAGGACAGGGGAACTATGGCTACACCTTC
CDR3: CSVIGGQGNYGYTF

D: NA
size: NA
V: TRBV7-9
J: TRBJ2-6
DNA: TGTGCCAGCAGCTTTGGATACAGGGCTGGGGCCAACGTCCTGACTTTC
CDR3: CASSFGYRAGANVLTF

D: NA
size: NA
V: TRBV10-3
J: TRBJ1-1
DNA: TGTGCCATCAGTGAGGTCTTGACAGTAAACACTGAAGCTTTCTTT
CDR3: CAISEVLTVNTEAFF

D: NA
size: few
V: TRBV28
J: TRBJ2-1
DNA: TGTGCCAGCCGGCCCGACGGGCTAGGTGTCAATGAGCAGTTCTTC
CDR3: CASRPDGLGVNEQFF

D: NA
size: NA
V: TRBV29-1
J: TRBJ1-1
DNA: TGCAGCGTTGGGTCCAGCGGCACTGAAGCTTTCTTT
CDR3: CSVGSSGTEAFF

D: NA
size: many
V: TRBV29-1
J: TRBJ2-7
DNA: TGCAGCGTTATGAACTACGAGCAGTACTTC
CDR3: CSVMNYEQYF